This TCR beta chain was observed in a study of T cell repertoires in cytomegalovirus infection. Across the whole study: In public TCR beta signatures, there were indications of both CMV infection and matching HLA type. General observations from the study: CMV-specific TCR beta clonotypes restricted by HLA-C were the ones dominating the ex vivo response.

This clonotype was recorded a few times. Its antigen is not identified. TCRdb reprocessed the reads via MiXCR and lists one record per CDR3 protein. The sample includes 600,000 to 800,000 distinct CDR3 sequences, 20% to 30% of them seen just once. Germline trimming cut 0 bases from V and 0 bases from J; bases unmatched to any gene: 12. CDR3 size: 20 residues. The germline V gene has CDR1 MNHEY and CDR2 SVGEGT. Sequenced: CD8+ T cells from PBMCs. The rearrangement links TRBV6-2 or TRBV6-3 to TRBJ1-5, with 9 bases identical to TRBD1. This sequence originates from a human donor in good health (CMV status not recorded). Some clones in this sample may be carry-over from other donors' samples. The CDR3 DNA sequence: TGTGCCAGCAGTTACTCGAGTCCCGGGACAGGGAATTATAGCAATCAGCCCCAGCATTTT. Amino acid sequence: CASSYSSPGTGNYSNQPQHF.